Described below is a single T cell receptor (beta chain) sequence and its context. This clonotype showed up many times. Its antigen specificity is not known. The input lacks base qualities; no much larger clone sits a single base away. The data stem from a study of CD8 T cells in ankylosing spondylitis (dated by TCRdb to about 2017). With regard to the full study: The study set out to find disease-linked TCR variants by profiling T cell receptor beta repertoires in ankylosing spondylitis patients and healthy donors. The full study cohort comprised 20 to 25 ankylosing spondylitis patients and some 100 healthy donors. Peripheral blood was sampled, and synovial fluid was also collected from ankylosing spondylitis patients. The research as a whole found: Some of the motif variants had been reported before in the synovial fluid and blood of reactive arthritis patients, a finding that suggests common disease-initiation mechanisms. A TCR beta motif made up of several highly homologous amino acid variants appeared to be characteristic of blood from ankylosing spondylitis patients. A CD8+ phenotype was shown by the disease-linked clones, which were found at relatively low frequencies in peripheral blood. According to the report, matched synovial fluid samples from ankylosing spondylitis patients were significantly enriched for the disease-linked clones.

CDR1 SGHRS and CDR2 YFSETQ are derived from the germline V gene. The cysteine opens and the phenylalanine closes a CDR3 of 19 amino acids. Only CDR3 DNA is held: 57 bases, read in frame from base 1. Ends trimmed: V by 0 bases, J by 3 bases; bases unmatched to a gene: 16. Synovial fluid samples were matched to blood samples from the same ankylosing spondylitis patients. Instrument used: Illumina HiSeq 2500. Quantitative 5'-RACE with molecular barcodes was the method used to prepare the TCR beta libraries. Processing in the source paper ran as follows. A new computational method based on a probabilistic model of VDJ rearrangement was used to identify disease-linked TCR variants. Clones were called with MiXCR by TCRdb after fastp trimmed the public reads at Q25, and only in-frame beta chains were retained. For every CDR3 protein sequence, its rows merge into one entry that carries the most common genes and DNA. The V and J calls here are based on TCRdb, not the publication. Within this sample are some 140,000 distinct CDR3 sequences, with 6.5% to 8.5% of them counted one time only. 7.3% of the sample is in the top ten clones.

The V and J genes are TRBV5-1 and TRBJ2-7, with 9 bases in between that match TRBD2. This receptor was obtained from a male donor with ankylosing spondylitis. Specimen: synovial fluid, either unsorted or a sorted T cell fraction (not recorded which). The bases are TGCGCCAGCAGCTTGGGTATCGTACTAGCGGGCCCGGGGGGCTACGAGCAGTACTTC. Its translation is CASSLGIVLAGPGGYEQYF.